This T cell receptor (beta chain) is drawn from a study of CD8 T cells in Susac syndrome. RNA amounts of roughly 0.5 to 1 ug underwent reverse transcription with random hexamers. A multiplex approach, immunoSEQ multiplex PCR, amplified TCR beta CDR3 across 54 Vbeta and 13 Jbeta. TCRdb itself ran the immunoSEQ multiplex PCR reads through MiXCR, one entry per CDR3 protein. This table holds 150,000 to 160,000 distinct CDR3 sequences, roughly 94% found once. The authors sequenced TCR beta from blood CD8+ and CD4+ T cells. The authors negatively isolated CD8+ and CD4+ T cells and FACS-enriched TEMRA cells. Germline V gene lookup returns CDR1 PRHDT and CDR2 FYEKMQ (reference sequence). Between the trimmed V and J ends, which lost 7 bases and 1 base, there was a span of 16 bases. The CDR3 totals 15 residues.

The sequenced material came from CD8+ T cells from PBMCs. This TCR derives from a human donor with multiple sclerosis. This chain joins TRBV13 and TRBJ2-5; D not resolved. CDR3 nucleotides: TGTGCCAGCACCGCCCGAAGGATGTCCCAAGAGACCCAGTACTTC. Translation: CASTARRMSQETQYF.